Each of the 20 T cell receptor beta chains below was sequenced from the same sample in a study of T-cell reconstitution after alpha-beta-depleted transplantation in children. Preparation of the TCRbeta library used unique molecular identifiers. A single record per CDR3 protein comes from TCRdb applying MiXCR to the PCR reads. In the table there are approximately 300,000 distinct CDR3 sequences, over 9% of which are singletons. The sample consisted of PBMCs, taken before TCRalphabeta/CD19-depleted stem cell transplant. Receptors were obtained from a boy younger than two with acute myeloid leukemia, due to receive a stem cell transplant.

This clonotype was seen repeatedly, ten times or more. This chain connects TRBV7-2 to TRBJ2-2; the D is unclear. V was shortened by 0 bases and J by 5 bases, with 10 bases between the two germline ends. Germline CDR1 reads SGHTA; CDR2 reads FQGNSA. CDR3 size: 15 residues. CDR3 bases: TGTGCCAGCAGCTTAGCAGATGGTCTAACCGGGGAGCTGTTTTTT. This translates into CASSLADGLTGELFF.

This clonotype was seen at least ten times. The chain uses TRBV7-2 and TRBJ1-5; 10 bases align to TRBD1. The CDR3 sequence is 14 residues long. After removal of 5 bases from V and 8 bases from J, the junction contained 6 bases not matched to a gene. Germline V gene data show CDR1 as SGHTA and CDR2 as FQGNSA. CDR3 coding DNA: TGTGCCAGCAGCCCGGGACAGGGGAGCGAGCCCCAGCATTTT. As protein: CASSPGQGSEPQHF.

This clonotype showed up many times. The V and J genes are TRBV12-3 or TRBV12-4 and TRBJ1-1; D remains ambiguous. V lost 2 bases, J lost 7 bases, and 5 bases lay in between. There are 11 residues in the CDR3. This chain's CDR3 is CASSLTLEAFF. CDR3 nucleotide sequence: TGTGCCAGCAGTTTAACGCTTGAAGCTTTCTTT.

Ten or more counts support this clonotype. The J gene is TRBJ2-3, the V gene TRBV7-3, with D possibly matching TRBD1 (5 bases). Trimming pared 4 bases from V and 6 bases from J, leaving 11 bases between. Germline-derived CDR1 and CDR2 are SGHTA and FQGTGA. The CDR3 has 13 amino acids. The CDR3 reads CASSSTRADTQYF. As DNA, the CDR3 is TGTGCCAGCAGCTCAACCAGGGCTGATACGCAGTATTTT. Using reference TRBV7-3 and TRBJ2-3 for the parts outside the CDR3, the full variable domain is GAGVSQTPSNKVTEKGKYVELRCDPISGHTALYWYRQSLGQGPEFLIYFQGTGAADDSGLPNDRFFAVRPEGSVSTLKIQRTERGDSAVYLCASSSTRADTQYFGPGTRLTVL.

This clonotype was observed many times. The CDR3 bases are TGTGCCAGCTCGTTATCGGATGAGCAGTTCTTC. This gives the protein CASSLSDEQFF. The V and J genes are TRBV18 and TRBJ2-1, with unresolved D. Trimming took off 6 bases at V and 8 bases at J, with 8 bases between the two ends. The CDR3 has 11 residues. Germline loops: CDR1 KGHSH, CDR2 LQKENI.

The table lists this clonotype with many counts. The V call is TRBV7-9, the J call TRBJ2-2, with unresolved D. The CDR3 has 13 residues. Germline values: CDR1 SEHNR, CDR2 FQNEAQ (reference sequence). The germline V and J ends were trimmed by 3 bases and 6 bases, with 8 bases remaining between them. The CDR3 protein is CASSFVGPGELFF. The CDR3 DNA reads TGTGCCAGCAGCTTCGTAGGCCCCGGGGAGCTGTTTTTT. The full variable domain, completed using reference TRBV7-9 and TRBJ2-2, is DTGVSQNPRHKITKRGQNVTFRCDPISEHNRLYWYRQTLGQGPEFLTYFQNEAQLEKSRLLSDRFSAERPKGSFSTLEIQRTEQGDSAMYLCASSFVGPGELFFGEGSRLTVL.

This clonotype was seen ten or more times. V and J are TRBV7-9 and TRBJ2-3; D perhaps matches TRBD2 (5 bases). The CDR3 sequence is 15 residues long. Per germline, CDR1 SEHNR and CDR2 FQNEAQ (reference sequence). Trimming pared 1 base from V and 1 base from J, leaving 9 bases between. In nucleotides, the CDR3 is TGTGCCAGCAGCTTAGACGGGATAGGCACAGATACGCAGTATTTT. This codes for CASSLDGIGTDTQYF.

Remarks on this clonotype: A much larger clone differs from this one at a single base, so this may be a read error. The V call is TRBV7-6, the J call TRBJ2-7, with 8 bases identical to TRBD1. CDR3 size: 16 residues. Trimming cost V 5 bases and J 7 bases; bases outside gene matches: 16. Looked up from germline, CDR1 is SGHVS and CDR2 is FNYEAQ. CDR3 residues: CASSLDSWTGPLEQYF. The CDR3 bases are TGTGCCAGCAGCCTAGATTCCTGGACAGGGCCCCTTGAGCAGTACTTC.

This clonotype has only a few counts. The chain links TRBV29-1 to TRBJ1-1; D perhaps matches TRBD1 (6 bases). This CDR3 spans 13 amino acids. Deletions cut 5 bases from V and 6 bases from J, with 16 bases between. Looked up from germline, CDR1 is SQVTM and CDR2 is ANQGSEA. CDR3 sequence reads: CSVRKGVEAEAFF. CDR3 bases: TGCAGCGTTAGGAAGGGGGTTGAGGCTGAAGCTTTCTTT.

This clonotype came up a few times. The genes are TRBV7-2 and TRBJ1-4; a weak D match, TRBD1 (5 bases). The CDR3 loop spans 16 amino acids. Deletions cut 5 bases from V and 0 bases from J, with 13 bases between. In germline, CDR1 is SGHTA, CDR2 FQGNSA. This CDR3 reads CASSPAGGATNEKLFF. For the CDR3, the DNA is TGTGCCAGCAGCCCTGCCGGGGGGGCAACTAATGAAAAACTGTTTTTT.

This clonotype was seen many times. The CDR3 nucleotides are TGTGCCAGCAGCCAGGACAGGGTTGGAGGCTACACCTTC. Amino acid sequence: CASSQDRVGGYTF. The chain couples TRBV14 to TRBJ1-2, with TRBD1 identical over 8 bases. V lost 3 bases, J lost 8 bases, and 5 bases stayed unmatched. Germline lookup yields CDR1 SGHDN and CDR2 FVKESK. The CDR3 is 13 residues long.

This clonotype was observed many times. This chain links TRBV29-1 with TRBJ2-3; D gene ambiguous. Germline CDR1 and CDR2: SQVTM and ANQGSEA. The CDR3 covers 13 residues. V lost 4 bases and J lost 3, with 11 bases in between. CDR3 bases: TGCAGCGTTGTCGGGCGCGCGACAGATACGCAGTATTTT. As protein: CSVVGRATDTQYF.

This clonotype was counted ten times or more. The rearrangement uses TRBV5-6 and TRBJ2-3, with D perhaps TRBD1 (6 bases). This CDR3 has 15 residues. Trimming took off 0 bases at V and 4 bases at J, with 12 bases between the two ends. Germline values: CDR1 SGHDT, CDR2 YYEEEE. CDR3 protein: CASSLELQGPDTQYF. CDR3 in DNA: TGTGCCAGCAGCTTGGAGTTACAGGGCCCAGATACGCAGTATTTT.

On this clonotype: This may stem from a read error, because a much larger clone lies one nucleotide away. This chain links TRBV12-3 or TRBV12-4 with TRBJ2-2, with 9 positions matching TRBD1. This CDR3 contains 14 residues. The CDR3: CAISRDRVVGELFF. The CDR3 region has the DNA TGTGCCATCAGTCGGGACAGGGTGGTCGGGGAGCTGTTTTTT.

This clonotype has just a few counts. The chain joins TRBV7-2 to TRBJ1-5; D might be TRBD1 (5 bases). The CDR3 has 15 residues. Germline V gene sequence: CDR1 SGHTA, CDR2 FQGNSA. V dropped 5 bases and J dropped 2 bases, with 13 bases sitting between them. The CDR3: CASSLRGGGNQPQHF. The CDR3 nucleotides read TGTGCCAGCAGCCTTAGGGGCGGCGGCAATCAGCCCCAGCATTTT.

The V call is TRBV20-1, the J call TRBJ2-7, with 9 bases matching TRBD1. The CDR3 consists of 15 residues. CDR1 DFQATT and CDR2 SNEGSKA come from the germline V gene (reference sequence). The V gene end was trimmed by 5 bases and the J gene end by 6 bases; junction bases not matched to a gene: 14. This CDR3 reads CSAVYPNRGLSEQYF. CDR3 DNA sequence: TGCAGTGCTGTATACCCAAACAGGGGGCTTAGCGAGCAGTACTTC.

This clonotype has a count of ten or more. The rearrangement joins TRBV4-1 to TRBJ2-6, with D perhaps TRBD1 or TRBD2 (5 bases each). This CDR3 has 22 amino acids. Per germline, CDR1 MGHRA and CDR2 YSYEKL. V was trimmed by 0 bases and J by 0 bases, leaving 24 bases between them. This CDR3 reads CASSQEVRDVGLVGSGANVLTF. The DNA of the CDR3 is TGCGCCAGCAGCCAAGAAGTAAGGGACGTCGGCCTTGTAGGCTCTGGGGCCAACGTCCTGACTTTC.

This clonotype was found many times. The rearrangement uses TRBV11-2 and TRBJ1-6; unclear D gene. Germline V gene lookup returns CDR1 SGHAT and CDR2 FQNNGV. CDR3 length: 14 residues. V was clipped by 0 bases and J by 7 bases, with 7 bases between them. CDR3 DNA: TGTGCCAGCAGCTTAGACAGGAGAAATTCACCCCTCCACTTT. It specifies CASSLDRRNSPLHF. Full variable domain (outside the CDR3, taken from reference TRBV11-2 and TRBJ1-6): EAGVAQSPRYKIIEKRQSVAFWCNPISGHATLYWYQQILGQGPKLLIQFQNNGVVDDSQLPKDRFSAERLKGVDSTLKIQPAKLEDSAVYLCASSLDRRNSPLHFGNGTRLTVT.

The J gene is TRBJ1-4, the V gene TRBV27, with unresolved D. CDR1 and CDR2 from the germline V gene are MNHEY and SMNVEV (reference sequence). The V gene lost 2 bases and the J gene lost 5 bases, with 9 bases spanning the gap. The CDR3 covers 14 residues. DNA of the CDR3: TGTGCCAGCAGTTTAGTGGGTCGCAATGAAAAACTGTTTTTT. It encodes CASSLVGRNEKLFF.

This clonotype showed up many times. This rearrangement joins TRBV12-5 to TRBJ2-3; maybe TRBD1 (5 bases). V lost 2 bases, J lost 3 bases, and 12 bases lay in between. The germline V gene has CDR1 LGHNT and CDR2 FRNRAP. The CDR3 is 15 amino acids. The CDR3 DNA follows: TGTGCTAGTGGTTTGATGGCAGGGAAAACAGATACGCAGTATTTT. Its translation is CASGLMAGKTDTQYF. The full variable domain, in which reference TRBV12-5 and TRBJ2-3 provide the parts outside the CDR3, is DARVTQTPRHKVTEMGQEVTMRCQPILGHNTVFWYRQTMMQGLELLAYFRNRAPLDDSGMPKDRFSAEMPDATLATLKIQPSEPRDSAVYFCASGLMAGKTDTQYFGPGTRLTVL.